Listed here are 15 T cell receptor beta chains from one sample, sequenced in a study of PD-1 blockade in classical Hodgkin lymphoma. TCRdb's table, derived via immunoSEQ multiplex PCR, lists solely in-frame clones and lacks some. The data contain 100,000 or so clones, over 75% of them singletons. Time point meaning: cycle 4 day 1 (C4D1), after five to seven weeks of nivolumab. Following autologous stem cell transplantation, relapse occurred in every patient, and exposure to brentuximab vedotin varied. The sample consisted of peripheral blood mononuclear cells (PBMCs), taken before the fourth cycle of nivolumab. The receptors originated from a human donor with classical Hodgkin lymphoma.

The chain is built from TRBV18 and TRBJ2-5, with D unresolved. V was cut by 6 bases and J by 1 base, with 15 bases left in between. This CDR3 spans 15 amino acids. Germline V gives CDR1 KGHSH, CDR2 LQKENI. In DNA form, the CDR3 reads TGTGCCAGCTCGCCCCTTGCAGGTTTCCAAGAGACCCAGTACTTC. Translation: CASSPLAGFQETQYF.

The chain combines TRBV7-3 with TRBJ2-7; TRBD1 matches at 8 bases. The CDR3 has 16 residues. V shed 5 bases and J 1 base; nucleotides not matched to a gene: 10. Looked up from germline, CDR1 is SGHTA and CDR2 is FQGTGA. CDR3: CASSPAGTGESYEQYF. The DNA for the CDR3 is TGTGCCAGCAGCCCAGCCGGGACAGGTGAATCCTACGAGCAGTACTTC. Full variable domain (outside the CDR3, taken from reference TRBV7-3 and TRBJ2-7): GAGVSQTPSNKVTEKGKYVELRCDPISGHTALYWYRQSLGQGPEFLIYFQGTGAADDSGLPNDRFFAVRPEGSVSTLKIQRTERGDSAVYLCASSPAGTGESYEQYFGPGTRLTVT.

The rearrangement links TRBV28 to TRBJ1-4; 8 bases match TRBD1. The ends lost 2 bases at V and 7 bases at J; junction bases unmatched: 12. The V gene's germline CDR1 is MDHEN and CDR2 SYDVKM. The CDR3 has 17 residues. CDR3 DNA sequence: TGTGCCAGCAGTTTAGGGGCAGGGGGCTATGTAAGTGAAAAACTGTTTTTT. It encodes CASSLGAGGYVSEKLFF.

The V call is TRBV5-6, the J call TRBJ2-3, with D tentatively TRBD2 (7 bases). The CDR3 is 14 amino acids. The germline V gene has CDR1 SGHDT and CDR2 YYEEEE. Trimming removed 1 base at V and 9 bases at J, with 15 bases between. The chain's CDR3 is CASSLMGGRETQYF. The CDR3, as DNA: TGTGCCAGCAGCTTGATGGGGGGGCGGGAAACGCAGTATTTT.

The chain carries TRBV19 and TRBJ2-7; TRBD1 agrees at 7 bases. Germline CDR1 and CDR2: LNHDA and SQIVND (reference sequence). With 5 bases clipped from V and 2 bases from J, the junction kept 3 bases outside the gene matches. The CDR3 totals 13 residues. The CDR3 nucleotides are TGTGCCAGTAGTTTCGGGACAGCCTACGAGCAGTACTTC. It is translated as CASSFGTAYEQYF.

The chain is built from TRBV5-4 and TRBJ2-5; a weak D match, TRBD2 (5 bases). V was pared by 2 bases and J by 5 bases, with 13 bases between. Germline V gene lookup returns CDR1 SGHNT and CDR2 YYREEE (reference sequence). The CDR3 runs 14 residues. The CDR3 sequence: CASSLELPGETQYF. The CDR3 bases are TGTGCCAGCAGCTTAGAACTCCCGGGGGAGACCCAGTACTTC.

The chain uses TRBV13 and TRBJ2-1; 8 positions agree with TRBD2. The germline V gene has CDR1 PRHDT and CDR2 FYEKMQ (reference sequence). CDR3 length: 16 residues. The V segment lost 1 base and the J segment 4 bases; nucleotides outside the gene matches: 6. CDR3 in DNA: TGTGCCAGCAGCTTAGTCCGCGGGGGGTTTTACAATGAGCAGTTCTTC. Its protein product is CASSLVRGGFYNEQFF.

The chain's CDR3 is CASSLGVSGGTGYTF. CDR3 nucleotides: TGTGCCAGCAGCTTAGGGGTTAGTGGGGGGACTGGCTACACCTTC. The chain links TRBV7-6 to TRBJ1-2; D may be TRBD1 (5 bases). The V end lost 1 base, the J end lost 7 bases, and 16 bases lay between the germline ends. Germline V gene lookup returns CDR1 SGHVS and CDR2 FNYEAQ. This CDR3 has 15 amino acids.

As regards this clone: A read error may produce the germline difference seen at one junction end. The chain combines TRBV5-4 with TRBJ1-4, with a tentative D call TRBD1 (6 bases). The CDR3 totals 15 residues. Germline CDR1 SGHNT, CDR2 YYREEE (reference sequence). For the CDR3, the DNA is TGCGCCAGCAGCCAAGTCCGGGGGGCGTCGGAAAAACTGTTTTTT. The encoded protein is CASSQVRGASEKLFF. The variable domain in full, with the rest retrieved from reference TRBV5-4 and TRBJ1-4, is ETGVTQSPTHLIKTRGQQVTLRCSSQSGHNTVSWYQQALGQGPQFIFQYYREEENGRGNFPPRFSGLQFPNYSSELNVNALELDDSALYLCASSQVRGASEKLFFGSGTQLSVL.

The table lists this clone with a count of one. The CDR3 loop is CASSKARTGERQPQHF. For the CDR3, the DNA is TGTGCCAGCAGCAAAGCTAGGACAGGGGAGAGGCAGCCCCAGCATTTT. J is TRBJ1-5 and V is TRBV21-1; the table's TRBD1 call for D was not verified on the DNA. TRBV21-1 is assigned pseudogene status. CDR3 length: 16 amino acids.

The chain carries TRBV19 and TRBJ2-7; TRBD1 matches at 7 bases. This CDR3 spans 14 amino acids. V was clipped by 5 bases and J by 3 bases; unmatched bases: 7. Looked up from germline, CDR1 is LNHDA and CDR2 is SQIVND (reference sequence). The CDR3 bases are TGTGCCAGTAGTTTGCGACAGGGAATCTACGAGCAGTACTTC. It encodes CASSLRQGIYEQYF.

This clone was picked up one time. V gene TRBV19 combines with J gene TRBJ1-1; TRBD1 agrees at 7 bases. The CDR3 sequence is 11 residues long. In germline, CDR1 is LNHDA, CDR2 SQIVND (reference sequence). V was clipped by 4 bases and J by 8 bases; unmatched bases: 1. The CDR3: CASSNRGEAFF. CDR3 coding DNA: TGTGCCAGTAGTAACAGGGGAGAAGCTTTCTTT.

The gene calls are TRBV11-2 and TRBJ2-7; D may be TRBD2 (6 bases). The CDR3 is 12 residues long. With 2 bases removed from V and 6 bases from J, the gap between germline ends came to 8 bases. The V gene's germline CDR1 is SGHAT and CDR2 FQNNGV. The CDR3 DNA reads TGTGCCAGCAGCTTATTGGGGGGCGAGCAGTACTTC. This encodes CASSLLGGEQYF.

This clone turned up a few times. V is TRBV19 and J is TRBJ1-6; 8 positions match TRBD1. Germline-derived CDR1 and CDR2 are LNHDA and SQIVND (reference sequence). The CDR3 loop spans 14 amino acids. Trimming removed 4 bases from V and 5 bases from J; junction bases left unmatched: 1. CDR3 region: CASSNRGDNSPLHF. The CDR3 nucleotides read TGTGCCAGTAGTAACAGGGGGGATAATTCACCCCTCCACTTT. Filled out from reference TRBV19 and TRBJ1-6, the complete variable domain reads DGGITQSPKYLFRKEGQNVTLSCEQNLNHDAMYWYRQDPGQGLRLIYYSQIVNDFQKGDIAEGYSVSREKKESFPLTVTSAQKNPTAFYLCASSNRGDNSPLHFGNGTRLTVT.

V and J are TRBV4-2 and TRBJ2-7; no clear D. Germline-derived CDR1 and CDR2 are LGHNA and YNFKEQ. CDR3 length: 15 amino acids. The V and J ends lost 8 bases and 1 base respectively, with 18 bases between them. The CDR3 reads CASAPLDRPSYEQYF. CDR3 DNA sequence: TGTGCCAGCGCCCCCCTGGACCGTCCATCCTACGAGCAGTACTTC.